Following are 5 T cell receptor beta chains from one sample sequenced in a study of blood T cell repertoires in COVID-19. The data were produced by immunoSEQ multiplex PCR, yet TCRdb's version contains in-frame clones alone and is incomplete. The repertoire holds around 300,000 clones, with around 92% as singletons. The sample comprised PBMCs or T cells enriched from blood (not recorded which). All receptors come from a woman aged 55 to 70 who had recovered from COVID-19.

The chain recombines TRBV28 with TRBJ2-1; TRBD1 matches 8 bases. Germline assignment: CDR1 MDHEN and CDR2 SYDVKM. The length of the CDR3 is 16 residues. V gave up 6 bases and J gave up 4 bases; unmatched junction bases: 11. CDR3 bases: TGTGCCAGCAGCTTCACGCCGGGACAGGTATACAATGAGCAGTTCTTC. Translating it yields CASSFTPGQVYNEQFF. Full variable domain (missing parts from reference TRBV28 and TRBJ2-1): DVKVTQSSRYLVKRTGEKVFLECVQDMDHENMFWYRQDPGLGLRLIYFSYDVKMKEKGDIPEGYSVSREKKERFSLILESASTNQTSMYLCASSFTPGQVYNEQFFGPGTRLTVL.

The CDR3 region has the DNA TGTGCCATCAGGGGCGGGATGATTAACGGGGAGCTGTTTTTT. This gives the protein CAIRGGMINGELFF. The chain employs TRBV10-3 and TRBJ2-2, with a possible D match to TRBD2 (6 bases). The V gene lost 6 bases and the J gene lost 7 bases, with 15 bases spanning the gap. CDR1 is ENHRY and CDR2 is SYGVKD in the germline V gene. This CDR3 has 14 residues.

The chain combines TRBV18 with TRBJ1-4, with D possibly being TRBD1 (6 bases). The CDR3 extends over 15 amino acids. Germline CDR1 and CDR2: KGHSH and LQKENI. Trimming removed 0 bases from V and 8 bases from J, with 13 bases in between. CDR3 nucleotides: TGTGCCAGCTCACCACCCGGGACACCGTTGGAAAAACTGTTTTTT. Amino acids: CASSPPGTPLEKLFF. Full variable domain (outside the CDR3, taken from reference TRBV18 and TRBJ1-4): NAGVMQNPRHLVRRRGQEARLRCSPMKGHSHVYWYRQLPEEGLKFMVYLQKENIIDESGMPKERFSAEFPKEGPSILRIQQVVRGDSAAYFCASSPPGTPLEKLFFGSGTQLSVL.

J is TRBJ2-3 and V is TRBV9, with TRBD1 identical over 10 bases. With V trimmed by 3 bases and J by 6 bases, 7 bases remained unmatched. CDR1 SGDLS and CDR2 YYNGEE come from the germline V gene. The CDR3 runs to 15 residues. As DNA, the CDR3 is TGTGCCAGCAGCGCAGCCGGGACAGGGGCGGATACGCAGTATTTT. Translating gives CASSAAGTGADTQYF.

This chain connects TRBV28 to TRBJ2-1; possibly TRBD2 for D (5 bases). With 3 bases removed from V and 8 bases from J, the gap between germline ends came to 20 bases. The CDR3 is 16 amino acids. From germline, CDR1 is MDHEN and CDR2 SYDVKM. The CDR3 loop is CASSLGRTPGVDEQFF. The CDR3 DNA sequence: TGTGCCAGCAGTTTGGGAAGGACTCCTGGGGTGGATGAGCAGTTCTTC.